This T cell receptor beta chain was obtained from a study of T cells in Graves' hyperthyroidism and ophthalmopathy. Amplified TCR beta CDR3 regions came from RNA transcripts. First-round RT-PCR targeting the TCR CDR3 was performed with the HTBI primer set. Each CDR3 protein gets one entry after TCRdb re-called the multiplex PCR reads with MiXCR. The sample gives roughly 110,000 distinct CDR3 sequences, 15% to 20% of which show up once; 35% to 50% is in the top ten. On this clonotype itself: Its antigen is still unknown.

Every diagnosis used clinical symptoms, serum thyroxine and TRAb, thyroid ultrasound and orbital computed tomography. PBMCs stemmed from about 9.7 ml fresh peripheral blood. General study points: Blood also held most thyroid clonotypes expanded beyond 0.001. Separating ophthalmopathy from stable hyperthyroidism was achieved by a 13 V-J model.

Sequencing was performed on blood. The sequence was obtained from a woman between 45 and 65 years old with Graves' hyperthyroidism.

CDR3 nucleotides: TGCGCCAGCAGCCCGGGACTAGTTGCGGATGAGCAGTTCTTC. Translation: CASSPGLVADEQFF. This chain connects TRBV4-1 to TRBJ2-1, with TRBD2 identical over 8 bases. Unmatched junction bases numbered 7, after V lost 4 bases and J lost 8 bases. The length of the CDR3 is 14 residues. The germline V gene encodes CDR1 MGHRA and CDR2 YSYEKL.